The 19 T cell receptor beta chains listed next were all sequenced from one sample in a study of read filtering for tumor transcriptome and immune sequencing. From about 400 ng of RNA, a library with molecular barcoded alpha/delta and beta/gamma adaptors was made. TCRdb re-analysed the reads in MiXCR, keeping a single row per CDR3 protein. The table lists more than 12,000 distinct CDR3 sequences, roughly 22% of them singletons. Sequences were obtained from a population of CD138-negative cells sorted from bone marrow. Receptors were obtained from a donor aged 40 or over with multiple myeloma.

This clonotype was seen ten or more times. The chain employs TRBV6-5 and TRBJ2-3; D ambiguous. The CDR3 is 15 residues long. CDR1 is MNHEY and CDR2 is SVGAGI in the germline V gene. Trimming cost V 0 bases and J 0 bases, with 7 bases left between them. The CDR3 nucleotides are TGTGCCAGCAGTTACTCCGAAACTAGCACAGATACGCAGTATTTT. Its protein product is CASSYSETSTDTQYF.

This chain joins TRBV12-3 or TRBV12-4 and TRBJ2-3; D possibly corresponds to TRBD2 (7 bases). Trimming pared 8 bases from V and 1 base from J, leaving 25 bases between. The CDR3 runs to 18 residues. CDR3 DNA sequence: TGTGCCAGCGGATTCTCGGGGGGCCCACTTAGTGGCACAGATACGCAGTATTTT. Protein sequence: CASGFSGGPLSGTDTQYF.

This clonotype was counted many times. This rearrangement joins TRBV12-3 or TRBV12-4 to TRBJ2-5; the D gene is possibly TRBD1 (5 bases). V lost 6 bases to trimming and J lost 2 bases, with 13 bases between them. This CDR3 spans 14 amino acids. The CDR3 DNA reads as TGTGCCAGCAGCCGTGGACAATCTCAAGAGACCCAGTACTTC. Protein: CASSRGQSQETQYF.

This clonotype was found a few times. This may stem from a read error, because a much larger clone lies one nucleotide away. The V and J genes are TRBV6-5 and TRBJ1-1; D gene uncertain. This CDR3 comprises 12 residues. V was clipped by 5 bases and J by 5 bases, with 9 bases between them. Per the germline V gene, CDR1 is MNHEY and CDR2 is SVGAGI. CDR3 bases: TGTGCCAGCAGTCGGATGGGGACTGAAGCTTTCTTT. It translates to CASSRMGTEAFF.

This clonotype was detected a few times. The chain has TRBV6-5 and TRBJ2-1; tentative D call: TRBD1 (6 bases). This CDR3 is built from 16 residues. The V and J ends lost 6 bases and 3 bases respectively, with 18 bases between them. Germline V gene data show CDR1 as MNHEY and CDR2 as SVGAGI. The CDR3 DNA is TGTGCCAGCAGAAACCCCCGGGACATAGGCTACAATGAGCAGTTCTTC. Amino acid sequence: CASRNPRDIGYNEQFF.

This clonotype was detected ten times or more. V is TRBV30 and J is TRBJ2-1; TRBD2 might be the D (5 bases). Germline CDR1 reads GTSNPN; CDR2 reads SVGIG (reference sequence). This CDR3 spans 14 amino acids. V gave up 5 bases and J gave up 7 bases, with 18 bases separating them. As DNA, the CDR3 is TGTGCCTGGGAACCGGTAGGGCGGAGGAATGAGCAGTTCTTC. This codes for CAWEPVGRRNEQFF.

The V call is TRBV6-2 or TRBV6-3, the J call TRBJ2-1; 8 positions agree with TRBD2. Germline loops: CDR1 MNHEY, CDR2 SVGEGT. V trimming: 6 bases; J trimming: 0 bases; junction bases outside the gene matches: 16. The CDR3 has 19 residues. CDR3 sequence: CASRTVGGLALSSYNEQFF. CDR3 in DNA: TGTGCCAGCAGAACCGTTGGAGGACTAGCCTTAAGCTCCTACAATGAGCAGTTCTTC.

There are many counts of this clonotype. CDR3 loop: CASSASVGEEETQYF. The DNA for the CDR3 is TGTGCCAGCAGCGCCTCCGTGGGGGAGGAAGAGACCCAGTACTTC. The chain recombines TRBV7-2 with TRBJ2-5; possible D gene TRBD2, 6 bases. The V end was cut by 5 bases, the J end by 3 bases, with 16 bases between. The germline gives CDR1 SGHTA, CDR2 FQGNSA. The CDR3 extends over 15 amino acids.

This clonotype has at least ten counts. V and J are TRBV30 and TRBJ2-6; 7 bases align to TRBD1. V shed 4 bases and J 0 bases; nucleotides not matched to a gene: 12. The CDR3 extends over 18 amino acids. Germline loops: CDR1 GTSNPN, CDR2 SVGIG (reference sequence). The CDR3 nucleotides are TGTGCCTGGAATCTACTAAGGACAGGCCGCTCTGGGGCCAACGTCCTGACTTTC. Translation gives CAWNLLRTGRSGANVLTF.

This sequence joins TRBV5-4 and TRBJ1-1, with 10 bases fitting TRBD1. The germline V gene has CDR1 SGHNT and CDR2 YYREEE (reference sequence). The CDR3 covers 13 residues. With V trimmed by 4 bases and J by 11 bases, 8 bases remained unmatched. The CDR3 DNA sequence: TGTGCCAGCAGCGTGCGACAGGGGGCTTTGGCTTTCTTT. This encodes CASSVRQGALAFF.

This clonotype was observed many times. J is TRBJ2-7 and V is TRBV19; TRBD1 matches 7 bases. Germline-derived CDR1 and CDR2 are LNHDA and SQIVND (reference sequence). The CDR3 sequence is 16 residues long. The trim removed 2 bases at V and 0 bases at J, leaving 7 bases unmatched. This chain's CDR3 is CASSISGTDLSYEQYF. Written as DNA, the CDR3 is TGTGCCAGTAGTATATCCGGGACAGACCTCTCCTACGAGCAGTACTTC.

This chain joins TRBV6-5 and TRBJ1-2; D gene uncertain. Trimming took 2 bases from V and 6 from J, leaving 16 bases between them. Germline V lookup: CDR1 MNHEY, CDR2 SVGAGI. This CDR3 contains 15 residues. In DNA, the CDR3 is TGTGCCAGCAGTTACGATCGGTTAATAGCGGATGGCTACACCTTC. Translated: CASSYDRLIADGYTF.

Ten or more counts support this clonotype. The chain joins TRBV2 to TRBJ1-1, with a weak D call TRBD1 (6 bases). The CDR3 length is 12 residues. The germline V gene has CDR1 SNHLY and CDR2 FYNNEI. V lost 9 bases and J 0 bases, leaving 8 bases between the germline ends. CDR3 nucleotide sequence: TGTGCCAGAGGGACACTGAACACTGAAGCTTTCTTT. Its protein product is CARGTLNTEAFF.

Concerning this clonotype itself: A much larger clonotype is one base distant, so this may be a read error. J is TRBJ1-1 and V is TRBV5-1; D remains unclear. The CDR3 totals 14 residues. Germline V gene lookup returns CDR1 SGHRS and CDR2 YFSETQ. The CDR3 nucleotides read TGCGCCAGCAGCTTTAGGGCAGCGAACACTGGAGCTTTCTTT. Translating gives CASSFRAANTGAFF.

On this clonotype itself: A much larger clone differs by one base, so this may be a read error. CDR3 sequence reads: CSVEQVSSYNEQFF. CDR3 nucleotide sequence: TGCAGCGTTGAACAGGTGAGCTCCTACAATGAGCAGTTCTTC. The rearrangement joins TRBV29-1 to TRBJ2-1; D gene uncertain. CDR1 and CDR2 (germline): SQVTM, ANQGSEA. V was clipped by 2 bases and J by 0 bases, with 8 bases between them. CDR3 length: 14 amino acids.

This clonotype was counted ten times or more. This chain connects TRBV2 to TRBJ2-3; D call uncertain. The ends were cut back, 6 bases at V and 2 bases at J, with 12 bases in the middle. The CDR3 is 14 residues long. In germline, CDR1 is SNHLY, CDR2 FYNNEI. This chain's CDR3 is CASRNGQNTDTQYF. CDR3 nucleotides: TGTGCCAGCAGGAACGGGCAAAACACAGATACGCAGTATTTT. Based on the CDR3 plus reference TRBV2 and TRBJ2-3, the full variable domain is EPEVTQTPSHQVTQMGQEVILRCVPISNHLYFYWYRQILGQKVEFLVSFYNNEISEKSEIFDDQFSVERPDGSNFTLKIRSTKLEDSAMYFCASRNGQNTDTQYFGPGTRLTVL.

The rearrangement links TRBV6-1 to TRBJ1-5; tentative D call: TRBD1 (6 bases). The CDR3 runs to 13 residues. Germline V gene data show CDR1 as MNHNS and CDR2 as SASEGT. Trimming removed 6 bases from V and 5 bases from J, with 11 bases in between. Here the CDR3 reads CASRVGGHQPQHF. In nucleotides, the CDR3 is TGTGCCAGCAGGGTGGGGGGGCATCAGCCCCAGCATTTT.

The chain recombines TRBV5-5 with TRBJ1-6; 7 bases align to TRBD1. The ends lost 4 bases at V and 0 bases at J; junction bases unmatched: 1. This CDR3 has 15 residues. Germline V gene lookup returns CDR1 SGHKS and CDR2 YYEKEE (reference sequence). CDR3 nucleotide sequence: TGTGCCAGCAGCAGGGACAGCTCCTATAATTCACCCCTCCACTTT. It encodes CASSRDSSYNSPLHF.

A word on this clonotype: Since a far larger clone is one base different, this is likely a read error. This sequence joins TRBV6-2 or TRBV6-3 and TRBJ2-5; unclear D gene. Germline V gives CDR1 MNHEY, CDR2 SVGEGT. The CDR3 runs to 11 residues. V was clipped by 11 bases and J by 2 bases, with 9 bases between them. The chain's CDR3 is CAGTEQETQYF. DNA for the CDR3: TGTGCCGGCACCGAGCAAGAGACCCAGTACTTC.